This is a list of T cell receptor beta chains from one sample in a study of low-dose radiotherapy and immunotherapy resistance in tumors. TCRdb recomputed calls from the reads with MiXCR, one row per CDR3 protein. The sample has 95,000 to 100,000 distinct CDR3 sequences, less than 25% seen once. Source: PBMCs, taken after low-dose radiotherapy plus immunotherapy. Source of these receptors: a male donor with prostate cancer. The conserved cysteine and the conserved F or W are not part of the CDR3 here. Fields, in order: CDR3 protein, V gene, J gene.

CDR3aa: ASSPGAADTQY; v_gene: TRBV18; j_gene: TRBJ2-3
CDR3aa: ASSLRQNYGYT; v_gene: TRBV5-6; j_gene: TRBJ1-2
CDR3aa: AVLQGKGTDTQY; v_gene: TRBV7-9; j_gene: TRBJ2-3
CDR3aa: ASSSAATHSGNTIY; v_gene: TRBV7-6; j_gene: TRBJ1-3
CDR3aa: ASSPRFAGELF; v_gene: TRBV7-8; j_gene: TRBJ2-2
CDR3aa: ASSPGVEWETQY; v_gene: TRBV19; j_gene: TRBJ2-5
CDR3aa: ASKSGGTDTQY; v_gene: TRBV6-1; j_gene: TRBJ2-3
CDR3aa: ASSRTRNTGELF; v_gene: TRBV3-1; j_gene: TRBJ2-2
CDR3aa: ASKRGRSTTDTQY; v_gene: TRBV19; j_gene: TRBJ2-3
CDR3aa: ASSFTGTGSSYEQY; v_gene: TRBV12-3/TRBV12-4; j_gene: TRBJ2-7
CDR3aa: ASSFQEPSYEQY; v_gene: TRBV5-1; j_gene: TRBJ2-7
CDR3aa: ASSLGQNEQF; v_gene: TRBV5-6; j_gene: TRBJ2-1
CDR3aa: ASSPRGGQYEQF; v_gene: TRBV7-2; j_gene: TRBJ2-1
CDR3aa: ASSFQGLEAEAF; v_gene: TRBV12-3/TRBV12-4; j_gene: TRBJ1-1
CDR3aa: AISLKTSGGPNTGELF; v_gene: TRBV10-3; j_gene: TRBJ2-2
CDR3aa: ASSVDRPQETQY; v_gene: TRBV5-1; j_gene: TRBJ2-5
CDR3aa: ASSLWGQGTAGELF; v_gene: TRBV5-4; j_gene: TRBJ2-2
CDR3aa: ASSPSGLRDYGYT; v_gene: TRBV5-1; j_gene: TRBJ1-2
CDR3aa: ASSPPGVAGAGRQY; v_gene: TRBV12-3/TRBV12-4; j_gene: TRBJ2-7
CDR3aa: AISFAGSGNTIY; v_gene: TRBV10-3; j_gene: TRBJ1-3
CDR3aa: SADGVNTEAF; v_gene: TRBV20-1; j_gene: TRBJ1-1
CDR3aa: ASTPGGEGNTGELF; v_gene: TRBV12-3/TRBV12-4; j_gene: TRBJ2-2
CDR3aa: ARTLSSYEQY; v_gene: TRBV11-1; j_gene: TRBJ2-7
CDR3aa: ASSQGTVSYEQY; v_gene: TRBV6-5; j_gene: TRBJ2-7
CDR3aa: ASSSGGKQPQH; v_gene: TRBV6-2/TRBV6-3; j_gene: TRBJ1-5
CDR3aa: ASSIDRGTDTGELF; v_gene: TRBV2; j_gene: TRBJ2-2
CDR3aa: ASSDRVNEKLF; v_gene: TRBV6-1; j_gene: TRBJ1-4
CDR3aa: ASGETDTQY; v_gene: TRBV11-2; j_gene: TRBJ2-3
CDR3aa: ASSGPTPSEVYGEQF; v_gene: TRBV12-3/TRBV12-4; j_gene: TRBJ2-1
CDR3aa: ASSATGTGEDPLH; v_gene: TRBV9; j_gene: TRBJ1-6
CDR3aa: ASSFETSGGAQKDTQY; v_gene: TRBV5-1; j_gene: TRBJ2-3
CDR3aa: ASIRGTGDTEAF; v_gene: TRBV2; j_gene: TRBJ1-1
CDR3aa: ASSSRLASYEQY; v_gene: TRBV11-1; j_gene: TRBJ2-7
CDR3aa: ATKEQGAANQPQH; v_gene: TRBV12-3/TRBV12-4; j_gene: TRBJ1-5
CDR3aa: ASSLVPTRADEKLF; v_gene: TRBV5-1; j_gene: TRBJ1-4
CDR3aa: SARKYRGMNTEAF; v_gene: TRBV20-1; j_gene: TRBJ1-1
CDR3aa: ASSQTDGLWKGVPYEQY; v_gene: TRBV11-2; j_gene: TRBJ2-7
CDR3aa: ASSFGHRGEKLF; v_gene: TRBV5-6; j_gene: TRBJ1-4
CDR3aa: ASRGESAEAF; v_gene: TRBV7-9; j_gene: TRBJ1-1
CDR3aa: SAPRQGDTEAF; v_gene: TRBV20-1; j_gene: TRBJ1-1
CDR3aa: ASSQDREGTEAF; v_gene: TRBV4-2; j_gene: TRBJ1-1
CDR3aa: ATLGGPAGNEQF; v_gene: TRBV2; j_gene: TRBJ2-1
CDR3aa: ASSLPGSGGANTGELF; v_gene: TRBV7-9; j_gene: TRBJ2-2
CDR3aa: ASSPDHGGGEQY; v_gene: TRBV19; j_gene: TRBJ2-7
CDR3aa: ASSLQGGNTEAF; v_gene: TRBV11-1; j_gene: TRBJ1-1
CDR3aa: ASSQDGTVYAIQY; v_gene: TRBV11-2; j_gene: TRBJ2-4